This T cell receptor (beta chain) was found in a study of blood T cells in healthy people across ages. Study-level points and caveats: No conclusive comparison of naive versus antigen-experienced cells was possible with unsorted PBMCs. With age, beta diversity per million T cells declined roughly linearly, significantly by about 37.

As for this clonotype: The target antigen is unknown.

The length of the CDR3 is 16 residues. Trimming took 6 bases from V and 4 from J; bases not matched to a gene: 10. The authors ran a second PCR of about 7 to 12 cycles using a sample-barcoded 5' primer and a J-beta primer mix. TCRdb used MiXCR to reprocess the 5' RACE reads, holding one entry per CDR3 protein. The data hold 760,000 or so distinct CDR3 sequences, with around 25% observed a single time. These data are also associated with another study on T cells of mothers and their children. Per that study: The authors added sample barcodes and 2-4 random nucleotides using the M1S primer of the second PCR. Slightly higher but non-significant overlap marked related mother-child pairs versus unrelated pairs.

The chain combines TRBV12-3 or TRBV12-4 with TRBJ1-3, with 9 bases lining up with TRBD1. The sample was blood. The source is a boy between 10 and 17 years old in good health. This chain's CDR3 is CASSPQGQGRGNTIYF. The CDR3 DNA reads as TGTGCCAGCAGCCCACAGGGACAGGGAAGAGGAAACACCATATATTTT.